This T cell receptor (beta chain) stems from a study of monozygotic twins with inflammatory bowel disease. Study-level results: The analysis failed to separate different T cell subtypes.

Of note for this clonotype: Its antigen remains unknown.

Each donor supplied around 2.3 ml of blood. Roughly 3,800 ng of total RNA went into each TCR library. The template-switching step introduced UMIs that carried a 6-nucleotide sample barcode. TCRdb re-analyzed the 5' RACE reads; it lists each CDR3 protein once, without DNA. Recorded for this sample: 200,000 to 250,000 distinct CDR3 sequences. Specimen: blood. This clonotype was sampled from a human donor with ulcerative colitis or Crohn's disease, or a healthy co-twin of an affected twin (not recorded which).

The CDR3 protein is CASSLPGYGDEQFF. The J gene is TRBJ2-1, the V gene TRBV7-2; checking the TCRdb D call of TRBD1 is not possible without DNA. Germline V gene sequence: CDR1 SGHTA, CDR2 FQGNSA. The length of the CDR3 is 14 residues.